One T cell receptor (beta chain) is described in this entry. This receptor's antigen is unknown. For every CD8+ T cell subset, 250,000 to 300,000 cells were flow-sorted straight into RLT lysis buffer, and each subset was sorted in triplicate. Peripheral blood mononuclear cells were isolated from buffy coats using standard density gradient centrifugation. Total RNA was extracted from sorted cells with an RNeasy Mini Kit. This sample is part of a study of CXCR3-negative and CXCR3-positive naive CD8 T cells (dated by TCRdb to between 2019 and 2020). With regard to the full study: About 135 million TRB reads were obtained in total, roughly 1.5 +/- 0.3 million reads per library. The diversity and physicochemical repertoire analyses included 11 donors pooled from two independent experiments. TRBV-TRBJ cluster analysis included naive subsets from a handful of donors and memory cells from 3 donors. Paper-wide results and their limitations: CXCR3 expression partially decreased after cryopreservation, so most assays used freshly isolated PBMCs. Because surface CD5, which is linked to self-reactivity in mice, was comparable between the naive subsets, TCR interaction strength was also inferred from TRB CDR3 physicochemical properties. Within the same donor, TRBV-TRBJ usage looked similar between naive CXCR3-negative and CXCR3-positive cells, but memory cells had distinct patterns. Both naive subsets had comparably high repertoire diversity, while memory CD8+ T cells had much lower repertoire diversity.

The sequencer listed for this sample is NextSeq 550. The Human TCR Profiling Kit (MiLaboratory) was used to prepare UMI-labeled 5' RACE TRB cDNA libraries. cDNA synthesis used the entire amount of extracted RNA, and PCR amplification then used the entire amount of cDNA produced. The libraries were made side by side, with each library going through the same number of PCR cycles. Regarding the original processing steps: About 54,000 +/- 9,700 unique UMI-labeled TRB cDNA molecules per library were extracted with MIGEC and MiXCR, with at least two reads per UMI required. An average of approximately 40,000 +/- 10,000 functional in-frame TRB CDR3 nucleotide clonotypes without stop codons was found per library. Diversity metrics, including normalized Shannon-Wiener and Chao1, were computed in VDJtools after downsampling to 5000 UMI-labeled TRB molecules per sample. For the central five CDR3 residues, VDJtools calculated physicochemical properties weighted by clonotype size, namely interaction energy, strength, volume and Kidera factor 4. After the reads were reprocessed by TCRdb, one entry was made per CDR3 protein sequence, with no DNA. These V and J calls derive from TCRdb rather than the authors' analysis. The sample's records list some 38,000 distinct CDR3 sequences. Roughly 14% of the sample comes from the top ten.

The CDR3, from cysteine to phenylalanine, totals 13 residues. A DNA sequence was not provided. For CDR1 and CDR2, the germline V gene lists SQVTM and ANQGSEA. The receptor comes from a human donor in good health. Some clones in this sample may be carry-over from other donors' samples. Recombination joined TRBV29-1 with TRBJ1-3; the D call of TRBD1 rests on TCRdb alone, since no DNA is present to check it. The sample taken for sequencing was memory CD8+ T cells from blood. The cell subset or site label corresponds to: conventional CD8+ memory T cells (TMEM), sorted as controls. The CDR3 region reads CSAGQGTGNTIYF.